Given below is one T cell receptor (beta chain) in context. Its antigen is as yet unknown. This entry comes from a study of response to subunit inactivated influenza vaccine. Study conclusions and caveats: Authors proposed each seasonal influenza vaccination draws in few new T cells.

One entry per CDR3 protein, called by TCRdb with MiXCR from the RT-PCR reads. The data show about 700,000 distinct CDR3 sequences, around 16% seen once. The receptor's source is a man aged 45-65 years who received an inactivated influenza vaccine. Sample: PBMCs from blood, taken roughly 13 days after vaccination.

CDR3 sequence (DNA): TGTGCCAGCAGCCAACCAGGACAGGGAGAATATGGCTACACCTTC. It codes for CASSQPGQGEYGYTF. This chain joins TRBV3-1 and TRBJ1-2, with 8 bases identical to TRBD1. CDR1 LGHDT and CDR2 YNNKEL come from the germline V gene (reference sequence). The junction had 7 bases not matched to a gene; V was cut back by 2 bases and J by 5 bases. The CDR3 totals 15 residues. The full variable domain, completed using reference TRBV3-1 and TRBJ1-2, is DTAVSQTPKYLVTQMGNDKSIKCEQNLGHDTMYWYKQDSKKFLKIMFSYNNKELIINETVPNRFSPKSPDKAHLNLHINSLELGDSAVYFCASSQPGQGEYGYTFGSGTRLTVV.